This TCR beta chain stems from a study of T cell changes during pregnancy in multiple sclerosis. The CDR3 is 15 amino acids. This table comes from immunoSEQ multiplex PCR, and its TCRdb copy is limited to in-frame clones, with some not included. This sample has approximately 100,000 clones, with 85% to 95% found just once. The chain combines TRBV1 with TRBJ1-2; the D call in the table, TRBD1, was not verified against the DNA. TRBV1 is shown as a pseudogene. Here the sequenced sample was peripheral blood, taken before pregnancy. This clonotype originated in a female donor with multiple sclerosis, enrolled in a pregnancy study. CDR3 DNA: TGCACCAGCAGCCACTTAACAGGGCTGAACTATGGCTACACCTTC. Its protein is CTSSHLTGLNYGYTF.